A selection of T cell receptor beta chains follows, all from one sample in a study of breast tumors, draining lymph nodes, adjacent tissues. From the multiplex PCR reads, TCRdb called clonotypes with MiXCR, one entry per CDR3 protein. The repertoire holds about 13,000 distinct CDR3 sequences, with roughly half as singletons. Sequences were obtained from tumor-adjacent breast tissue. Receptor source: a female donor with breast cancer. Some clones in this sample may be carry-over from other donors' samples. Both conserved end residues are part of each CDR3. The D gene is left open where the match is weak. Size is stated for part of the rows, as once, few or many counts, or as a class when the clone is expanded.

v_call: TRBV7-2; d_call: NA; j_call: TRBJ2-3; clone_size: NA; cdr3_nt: TGTGCCAGCAGCTTAATAGACCGCGCAGATACGCAGTATTTT; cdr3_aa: CASSLIDRADTQYF
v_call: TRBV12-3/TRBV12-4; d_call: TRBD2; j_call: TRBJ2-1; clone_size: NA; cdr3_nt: TGTGCCAGCAGTTTTAGTCGGGGGGGCCGAGGTGAGCAGTTCTTC; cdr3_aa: CASSFSRGGRGEQFF
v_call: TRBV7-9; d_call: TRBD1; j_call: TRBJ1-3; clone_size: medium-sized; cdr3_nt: TGTGCCAGCAGCTTAGCTCAGGGGGCTGGAAACACCATATATTTT; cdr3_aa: CASSLAQGAGNTIYF
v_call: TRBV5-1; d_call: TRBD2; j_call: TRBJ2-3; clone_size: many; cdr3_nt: TGCGCCAGCAGCTTGGCTAGCGGGAAGGGGGATACGCAGTATTTT; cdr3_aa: CASSLASGKGDTQYF
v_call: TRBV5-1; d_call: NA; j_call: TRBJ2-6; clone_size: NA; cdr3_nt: TGCGCCAGCTCGATGGGGGGGGCCAACGTCCTGACTTTC; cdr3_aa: CASSMGGANVLTF
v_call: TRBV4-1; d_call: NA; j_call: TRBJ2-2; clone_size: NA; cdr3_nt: TGCGCCAGCAGCCGCGGTACCGGGGAGCTGTTTTTT; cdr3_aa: CASSRGTGELFF
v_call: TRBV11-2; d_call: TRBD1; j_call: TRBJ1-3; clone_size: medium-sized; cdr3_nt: TGTGCCAGCAGCCCCCAGGGGGCCTTTGGAAACACCATATATTTT; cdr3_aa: CASSPQGAFGNTIYF
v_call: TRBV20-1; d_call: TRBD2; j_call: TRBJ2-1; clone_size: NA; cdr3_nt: TGCAGTGCCGCCAGCAGAGACGATGGGGGACTAGATCGCGATGAGCAGTTCTTC; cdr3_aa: CSAASRDDGGLDRDEQFF
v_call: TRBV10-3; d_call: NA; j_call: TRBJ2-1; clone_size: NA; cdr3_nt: TGTGCCATCAGTGACGGCAGGGGGCTCACTAGCGGAGGGGCCTTTGAGCAGTTCTTC; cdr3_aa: CAISDGRGLTSGGAFEQFF
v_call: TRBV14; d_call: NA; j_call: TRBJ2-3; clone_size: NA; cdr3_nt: TGTGCCAGCAGCCAAGGCCTAGGGGGGAACACAGATACGCAGTATTTT; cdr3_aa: CASSQGLGGNTDTQYF
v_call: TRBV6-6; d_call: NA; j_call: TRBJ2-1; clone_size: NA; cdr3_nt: TGTGCCAGCAGTCAAGGGACATACAATGAGCAGTTCTTC; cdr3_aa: CASSQGTYNEQFF
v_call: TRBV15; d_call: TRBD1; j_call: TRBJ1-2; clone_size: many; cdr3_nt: TGTGCCACCGGGGGGAACAGGGGGGTGTATGGCTACACCTTC; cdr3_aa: CATGGNRGVYGYTF
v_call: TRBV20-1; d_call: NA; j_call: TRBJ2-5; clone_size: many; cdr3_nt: TGCAGTGCTAGAGGGCACAGGGGGGGAGAGACCCAGTACTTC; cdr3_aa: CSARGHRGGETQYF
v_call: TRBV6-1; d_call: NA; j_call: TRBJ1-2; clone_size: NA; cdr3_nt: TGTGCCAGCAGTGTTGGCAGCGTGGCCGGCTACACCTTC; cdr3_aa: CASSVGSVAGYTF
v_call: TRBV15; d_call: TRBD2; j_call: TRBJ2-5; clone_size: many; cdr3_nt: TGTGCCACCAGCAGTAGACTAGCGGGGCAAGAGACCCAGTACTTC; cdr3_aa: CATSSRLAGQETQYF
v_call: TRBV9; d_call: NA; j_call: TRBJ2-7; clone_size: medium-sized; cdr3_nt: TGTGCCAGCAGCGTAGATGATGGAGGGAGAGGGTCCTACGAGCAGTACTTC; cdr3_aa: CASSVDDGGRGSYEQYF
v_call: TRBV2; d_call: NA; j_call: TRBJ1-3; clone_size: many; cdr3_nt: TGTGCCAGCAGTGCGGGAGGGGTTGGAAACACCATATATTTT; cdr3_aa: CASSAGGVGNTIYF